The T cell receptor (beta chain) described here comes from a study of blood T cell repertoires in COVID-19. Across the study: The United States, Italy and Spain provided the acute and convalescent COVID-19 samples.

Original processing methods: Estimated nucleated cell counts came from reference gene primer amplification. Assay used: immunoSEQ multiplex PCR; TCRdb lists only in-frame clones, some missing. V and J calls plus clone size are reproduced from that table; the DNA served to infer D and trimming. This sample has about 250,000 clones, with 88% found just once. The sample was peripheral blood. The receptor's source is an elderly man with acute or convalescent COVID-19.

The CDR3 DNA sequence: TGTGCCAGCAGCCTGGGACAGGGGGCGTACATTCAGTACTTC. It encodes CASSLGQGAYIQYF. The rearrangement links TRBV5-4 to TRBJ2-4; 12 bases map to TRBD1. Per the germline V gene, CDR1 is SGHNT and CDR2 is YYREEE (reference sequence). The CDR3 consists of 14 residues. The junction had 4 bases not matched to a gene; V was cut back by 4 bases and J by 8 bases.